This T cell receptor beta chain originates from a study of OX40 agonist ivuxolimab in advanced cancers. Here immunoSEQ multiplex PCR was the method, and the copy in TCRdb shows in-frame clones only, minus some. The sample carries roughly 57,000 clones, roughly 82% recorded once. The CDR3 is 14 residues long. V gave up 6 bases and J gave up 2 bases, with 13 bases separating them. Per the germline V gene, CDR1 is MNHEY and CDR2 is SVGAGI. The chain combines TRBV6-5 with TRBJ1-2; the D gene is possibly TRBD1 (6 bases). Here the sequenced sample was CD4+ or CD8+ T cells sorted from blood, taken in a trial of the OX40 agonist ivuxolimab. The sequence was collected from an adult with an advanced solid tumor such as melanoma, head and neck, liver or kidney cancer. Written as DNA, the CDR3 is TGTGCCAGCAGCCCGGACAGACCGAACTATGGCTACACCTTC. This gives the protein CASSPDRPNYGYTF.